This entry features one TCR beta chain sequence. The antigen remains unidentified. The data belong to a study of cytomegalovirus exposure and HLA in healthy donors. Study results and limitations: The authors listed around 150 TCR beta chains as cytomegalovirus-associated.

Vbeta (60) and Jbeta (13) primers were used in the PCR. Sequencing used immunoSEQ multiplex PCR; TCRdb keeps in-frame clones, though not all of them. The sample lists about 110,000 clones; roughly 82% were seen once. The CDR3 runs to 14 residues. Germline loops: CDR1 SGHKS, CDR2 YYEKEE (reference sequence). Between the trimmed V and J ends, which lost 0 bases and 4 bases, there was a span of 10 bases. The chain combines TRBV5-5 with TRBJ1-2, with D tentatively TRBD1 (5 bases). The sequence was obtained from a man in his fifties or sixties in good health and CMV-seronegative. Sequencing used PBMCs. The CDR3 DNA sequence: TGTGCCAGCAGCTTGGCCCCGGGGGGCTATGGCTACACCTTC. This encodes CASSLAPGGYGYTF.